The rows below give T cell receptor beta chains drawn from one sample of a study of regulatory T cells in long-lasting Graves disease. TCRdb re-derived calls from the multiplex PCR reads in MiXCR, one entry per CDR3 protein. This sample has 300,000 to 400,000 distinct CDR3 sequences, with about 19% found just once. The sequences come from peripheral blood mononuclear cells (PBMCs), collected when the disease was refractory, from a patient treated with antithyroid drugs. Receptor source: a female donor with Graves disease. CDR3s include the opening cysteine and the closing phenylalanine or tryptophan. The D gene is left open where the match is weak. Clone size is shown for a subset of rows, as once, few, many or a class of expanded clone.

CDR3 protein: CASGTSGSGTGELFF
CDR3 DNA: TGTGCCAGTGGGACTAGCGGGAGTGGCACCGGGGAGCTGTTTTTT
D gene: TRBD2
clone size: -
J gene: TRBJ2-2
V gene: TRBV19

CDR3 protein: CASSFGSPLHF
CDR3 DNA: TGTGCCAGCAGTTTTGGCTCACCCCTCCACTTT
D gene: -
clone size: -
J gene: TRBJ1-6
V gene: TRBV28

CDR3 protein: CSASQGAGSSGANVLTF
CDR3 DNA: TGCAGTGCTAGTCAGGGGGCGGGAAGCTCTGGGGCCAACGTCCTGACTTTC
D gene: TRBD1
clone size: few
J gene: TRBJ2-6
V gene: TRBV20-1

CDR3 protein: CSARDLIRTGSSYNSPLHF
CDR3 DNA: TGCAGTGCTAGAGATTTAATAAGGACGGGGAGCTCCTATAATTCACCCCTCCACTTT
D gene: -
clone size: -
J gene: TRBJ1-6
V gene: TRBV20-1

CDR3 protein: CASSQGLGLYEQYF
CDR3 DNA: TGTGCCAGCAGCCAGGGACTAGGGCTCTACGAGCAGTACTTC
D gene: TRBD2
clone size: many
J gene: TRBJ2-7
V gene: TRBV3-1

CDR3 protein: CSASMSLRFTEAFF
CDR3 DNA: TGCAGTGCTAGTATGTCCCTCCGGTTCACTGAAGCTTTCTTT
D gene: -
clone size: -
J gene: TRBJ1-1
V gene: TRBV20-1

CDR3 protein: CASSLAVYRGKNIQYF
CDR3 DNA: TGTGCCAGCAGCTTAGCGGTGTACAGGGGCAAAAACATTCAGTACTTC
D gene: TRBD1
clone size: many
J gene: TRBJ2-4
V gene: TRBV7-2

CDR3 protein: CASSHGLADTGELFF
CDR3 DNA: TGCGCCAGCAGCCACGGACTAGCGGACACCGGGGAGCTGTTTTTT
D gene: TRBD2
clone size: few
J gene: TRBJ2-2
V gene: TRBV4-3

CDR3 protein: CSAPGTGPNQPQHF
CDR3 DNA: TGCAGTGCTCCCGGGACAGGCCCCAATCAGCCCCAGCATTTT
D gene: TRBD1
clone size: -
J gene: TRBJ1-5
V gene: TRBV20-1

CDR3 protein: CASSSAGDRGLHQETQYF
CDR3 DNA: TGCGCCAGCAGCTCTGCAGGAGACAGGGGGCTGCACCAAGAGACCCAGTACTTC
D gene: TRBD1
clone size: once
J gene: TRBJ2-5
V gene: TRBV5-1

CDR3 protein: CAVREGDTNYEQYF
CDR3 DNA: TGTGCCGTCCGTGAGGGGGACACCAACTACGAGCAGTACTTC
D gene: -
clone size: -
J gene: TRBJ2-7
V gene: TRBV28

CDR3 protein: CASSRNRGLGNEQFF
CDR3 DNA: TGTGCCAGCAGCCGCAACAGGGGCCTAGGCAATGAGCAGTTCTTC
D gene: TRBD1
clone size: -
J gene: TRBJ2-1
V gene: TRBV3-1

CDR3 protein: CSVEFTTNYEQYF
CDR3 DNA: TGCAGCGTTGAATTTACAACGAACTACGAGCAGTACTTC
D gene: -
clone size: -
J gene: TRBJ2-7
V gene: TRBV29-1

CDR3 protein: CASRKALAGSQSKNIQYF
CDR3 DNA: TGTGCCAGCAGAAAAGCTCTAGCGGGGTCTCAGTCCAAAAACATTCAGTACTTC
D gene: TRBD2
clone size: few
J gene: TRBJ2-4
V gene: TRBV6-1

CDR3 protein: CASSDNSSFSPRHPIYF
CDR3 DNA: TGTGCCAGCAGTGACAACAGCTCCTTTTCACCCCGTCACCCAATATATTTT
D gene: -
clone size: -
J gene: TRBJ1-3
V gene: TRBV6-4